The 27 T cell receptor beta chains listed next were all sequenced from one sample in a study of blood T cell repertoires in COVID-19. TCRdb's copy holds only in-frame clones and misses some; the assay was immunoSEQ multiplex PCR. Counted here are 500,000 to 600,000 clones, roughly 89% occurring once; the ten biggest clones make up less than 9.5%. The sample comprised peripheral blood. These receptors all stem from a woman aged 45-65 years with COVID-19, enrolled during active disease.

The CDR3 DNA is TGTGCCATCAGTGAGCGAGGCAGGAACACTGAAGCTTTCTTT. The encoded protein is CAISERGRNTEAFF. The rearrangement uses TRBV10-3 and TRBJ1-1; no clear D. CDR3 length equals 14 residues. Trimming left V 2 bases short and J 1 base short, with 8 bases between. Germline CDR1 ENHRY, CDR2 SYGVKD.

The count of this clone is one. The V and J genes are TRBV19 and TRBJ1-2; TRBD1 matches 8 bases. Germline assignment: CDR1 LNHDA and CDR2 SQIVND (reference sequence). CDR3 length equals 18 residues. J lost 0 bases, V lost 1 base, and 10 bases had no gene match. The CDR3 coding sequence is TGTGCCAGTAGTATAGCGGTGCAGGGGGCCTTAGCTAACTATGGCTACACCTTC. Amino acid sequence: CASSIAVQGALANYGYTF. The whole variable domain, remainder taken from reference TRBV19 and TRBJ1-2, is DGGITQSPKYLFRKEGQNVTLSCEQNLNHDAMYWYRQDPGQGLRLIYYSQIVNDFQKGDIAEGYSVSREKKESFPLTVTSAQKNPTAFYLCASSIAVQGALANYGYTFGSGTRLTVV.

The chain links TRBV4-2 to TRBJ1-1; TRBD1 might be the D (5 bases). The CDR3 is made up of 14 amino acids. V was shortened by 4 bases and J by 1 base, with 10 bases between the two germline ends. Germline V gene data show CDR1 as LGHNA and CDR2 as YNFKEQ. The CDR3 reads CASSLTGGNTEAFF. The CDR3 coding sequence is TGTGCCAGCAGCCTCACGGGGGGGAACACTGAAGCTTTCTTT.

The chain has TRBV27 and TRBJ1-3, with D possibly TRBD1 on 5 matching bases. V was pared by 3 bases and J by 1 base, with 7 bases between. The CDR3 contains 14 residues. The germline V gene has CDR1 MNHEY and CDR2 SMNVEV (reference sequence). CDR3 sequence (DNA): TGTGCCAGCAGTTTCGGGGGATCTGGAAACACCATATATTTT. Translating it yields CASSFGGSGNTIYF.

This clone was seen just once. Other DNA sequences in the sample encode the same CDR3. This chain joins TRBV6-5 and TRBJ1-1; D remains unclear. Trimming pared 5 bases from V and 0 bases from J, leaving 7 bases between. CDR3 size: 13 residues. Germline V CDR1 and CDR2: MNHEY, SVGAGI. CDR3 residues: CASSTEMNTEAFF. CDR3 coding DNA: TGTGCCAGCAGTACGGAGATGAACACTGAAGCTTTCTTT.

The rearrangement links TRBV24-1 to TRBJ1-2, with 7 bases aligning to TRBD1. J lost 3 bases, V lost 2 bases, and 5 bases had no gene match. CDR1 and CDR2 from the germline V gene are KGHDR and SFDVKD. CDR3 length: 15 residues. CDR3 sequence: CATSDSPTGDYGYTF. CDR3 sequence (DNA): TGTGCCACCAGTGATTCGCCAACAGGGGACTATGGCTACACCTTC.

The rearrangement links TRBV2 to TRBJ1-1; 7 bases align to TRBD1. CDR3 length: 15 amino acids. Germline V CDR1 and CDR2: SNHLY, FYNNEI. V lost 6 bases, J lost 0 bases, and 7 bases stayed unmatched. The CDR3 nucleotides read TGTGCCAGCAGGACGCGACAGGGCCTGAACACTGAAGCTTTCTTT. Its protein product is CASRTRQGLNTEAFF.

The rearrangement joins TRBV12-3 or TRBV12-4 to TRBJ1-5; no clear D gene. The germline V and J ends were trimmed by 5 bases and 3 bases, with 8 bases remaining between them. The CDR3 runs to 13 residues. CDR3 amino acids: CASSSSTNQPQHF. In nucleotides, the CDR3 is TGTGCCAGCAGTAGCTCTACCAATCAGCCCCAGCATTTT.

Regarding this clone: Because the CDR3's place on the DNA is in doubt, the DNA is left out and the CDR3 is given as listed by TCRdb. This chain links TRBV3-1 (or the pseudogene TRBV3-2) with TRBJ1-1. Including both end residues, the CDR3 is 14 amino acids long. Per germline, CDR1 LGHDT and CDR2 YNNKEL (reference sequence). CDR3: CASSQVATGTSTFF.

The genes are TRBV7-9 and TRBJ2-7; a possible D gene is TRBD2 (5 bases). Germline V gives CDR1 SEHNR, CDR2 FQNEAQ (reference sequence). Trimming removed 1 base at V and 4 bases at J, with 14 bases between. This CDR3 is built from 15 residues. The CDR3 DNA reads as TGTGCCAGCAGCTTAGGAGACGGGATCTTATACGAGCAGTACTTC. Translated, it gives CASSLGDGILYEQYF.

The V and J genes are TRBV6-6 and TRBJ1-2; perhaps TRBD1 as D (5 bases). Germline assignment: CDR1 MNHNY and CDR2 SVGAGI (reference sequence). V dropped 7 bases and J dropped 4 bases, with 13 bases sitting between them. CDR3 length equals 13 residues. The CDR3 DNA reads TGTGCCAGCACCGGCAGGGTCCCCTATGGCTACACCTTC. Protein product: CASTGRVPYGYTF.

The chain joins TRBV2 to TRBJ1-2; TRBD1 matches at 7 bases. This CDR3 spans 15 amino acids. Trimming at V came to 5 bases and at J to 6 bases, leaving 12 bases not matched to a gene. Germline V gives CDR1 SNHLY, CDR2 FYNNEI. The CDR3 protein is CASSPDRALRNGYTF. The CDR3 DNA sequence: TGTGCCAGCAGTCCAGACAGGGCACTGAGAAATGGCTACACCTTC.

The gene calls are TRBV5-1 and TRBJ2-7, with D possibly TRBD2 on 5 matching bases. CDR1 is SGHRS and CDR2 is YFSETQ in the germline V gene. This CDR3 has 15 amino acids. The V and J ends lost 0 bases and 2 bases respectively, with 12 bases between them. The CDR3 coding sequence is TGCGCCAGCAGCTTGGTGGCGGGTATGACCTACGAGCAGTACTTC. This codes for CASSLVAGMTYEQYF.

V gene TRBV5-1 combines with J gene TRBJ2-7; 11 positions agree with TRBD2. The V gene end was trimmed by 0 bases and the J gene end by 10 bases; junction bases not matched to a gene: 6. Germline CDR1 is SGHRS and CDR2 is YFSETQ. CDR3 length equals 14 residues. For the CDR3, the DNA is TGCGCCAGCAGCTTGGATCCTAGCGGGGGGTCTCAGTACTTC. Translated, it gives CASSLDPSGGSQYF.

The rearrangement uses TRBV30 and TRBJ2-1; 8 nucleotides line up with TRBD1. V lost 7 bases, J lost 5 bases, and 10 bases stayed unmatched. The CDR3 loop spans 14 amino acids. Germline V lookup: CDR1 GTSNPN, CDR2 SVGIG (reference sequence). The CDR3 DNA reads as TGTGCCTTGGGGGGACAGGCATTCCACAATGAGCAGTTCTTC. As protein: CALGGQAFHNEQFF.

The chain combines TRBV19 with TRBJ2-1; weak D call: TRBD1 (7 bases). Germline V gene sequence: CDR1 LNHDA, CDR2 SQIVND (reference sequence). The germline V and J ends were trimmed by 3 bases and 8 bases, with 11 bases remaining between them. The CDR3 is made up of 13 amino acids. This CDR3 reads CASSMRRGDEQFF. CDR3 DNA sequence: TGTGCCAGTAGTATGCGCAGGGGGGATGAGCAGTTCTTC.

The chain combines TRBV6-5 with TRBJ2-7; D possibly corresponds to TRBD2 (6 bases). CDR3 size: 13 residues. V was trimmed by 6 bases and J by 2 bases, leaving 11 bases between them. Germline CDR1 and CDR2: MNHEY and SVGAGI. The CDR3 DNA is TGTGCCAGCAGGGAGGGGTTCGCCTACGAGCAGTACTTC. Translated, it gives CASREGFAYEQYF.

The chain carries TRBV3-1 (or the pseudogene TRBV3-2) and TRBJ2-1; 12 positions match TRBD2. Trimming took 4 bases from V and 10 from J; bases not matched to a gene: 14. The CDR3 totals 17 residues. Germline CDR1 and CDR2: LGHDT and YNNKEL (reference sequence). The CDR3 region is CASSPLLASGGAGEQFF. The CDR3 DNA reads TGTGCCAGCAGCCCCCTACTAGCTAGCGGGGGGGCGGGGGAGCAGTTCTTC.

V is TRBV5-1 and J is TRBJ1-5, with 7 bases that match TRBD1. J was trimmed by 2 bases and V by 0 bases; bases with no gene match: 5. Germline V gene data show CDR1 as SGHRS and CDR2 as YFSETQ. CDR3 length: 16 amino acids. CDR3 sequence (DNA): TGCGCCAGCAGCTTGGGTACAGGGGCTGGCAATCAGCCCCAGCATTTT. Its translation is CASSLGTGAGNQPQHF.

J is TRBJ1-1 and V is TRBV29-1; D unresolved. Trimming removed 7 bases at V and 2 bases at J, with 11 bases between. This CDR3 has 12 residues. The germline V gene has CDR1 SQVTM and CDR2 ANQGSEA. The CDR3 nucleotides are TGCAGCGCGGCGGGAACCAACACTGAAGCTTTCTTT. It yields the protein CSAAGTNTEAFF.

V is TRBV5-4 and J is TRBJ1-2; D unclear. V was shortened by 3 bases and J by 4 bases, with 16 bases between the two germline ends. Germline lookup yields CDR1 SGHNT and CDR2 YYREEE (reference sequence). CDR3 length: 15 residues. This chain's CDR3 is CASSSSPGDFYGYTF. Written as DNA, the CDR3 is TGTGCCAGCAGCTCCTCCCCGGGAGATTTCTATGGCTACACCTTC. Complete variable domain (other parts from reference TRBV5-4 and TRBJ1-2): ETGVTQSPTHLIKTRGQQVTLRCSSQSGHNTVSWYQQALGQGPQFIFQYYREEENGRGNFPPRFSGLQFPNYSSELNVNALELDDSALYLCASSSSPGDFYGYTFGSGTRLTVV.

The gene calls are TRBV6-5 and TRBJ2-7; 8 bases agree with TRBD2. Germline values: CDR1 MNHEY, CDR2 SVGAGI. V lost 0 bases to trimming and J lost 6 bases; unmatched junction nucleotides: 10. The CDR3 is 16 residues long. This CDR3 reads CASSYSSRGGRREQYF. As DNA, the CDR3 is TGTGCCAGCAGTTACTCGAGCCGGGGGGGCCGTCGCGAGCAGTACTTC.

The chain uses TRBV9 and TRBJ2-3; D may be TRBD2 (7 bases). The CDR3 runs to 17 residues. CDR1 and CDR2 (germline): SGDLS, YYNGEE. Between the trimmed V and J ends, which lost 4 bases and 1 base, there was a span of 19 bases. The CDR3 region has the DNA TGTGCCAGCAGCTTACGGGTAGGGGGGGGAGGCACAGATACGCAGTATTTT. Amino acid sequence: CASSLRVGGGGTDTQYF.

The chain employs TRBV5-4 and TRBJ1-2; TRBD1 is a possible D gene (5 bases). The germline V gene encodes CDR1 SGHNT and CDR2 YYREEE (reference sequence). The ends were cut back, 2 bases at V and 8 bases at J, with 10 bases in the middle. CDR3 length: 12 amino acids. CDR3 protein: CASSLDSRGYTF. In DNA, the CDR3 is TGTGCCAGCAGCTTAGACAGTAGGGGCTACACCTTC.

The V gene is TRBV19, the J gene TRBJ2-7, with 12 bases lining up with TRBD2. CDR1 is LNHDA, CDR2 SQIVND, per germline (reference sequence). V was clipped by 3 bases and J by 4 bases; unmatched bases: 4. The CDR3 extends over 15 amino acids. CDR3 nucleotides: TGTGCCAGTAGTATCGGACTAGCGGGGCAGTACGAGCAGTACTTC. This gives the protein CASSIGLAGQYEQYF.

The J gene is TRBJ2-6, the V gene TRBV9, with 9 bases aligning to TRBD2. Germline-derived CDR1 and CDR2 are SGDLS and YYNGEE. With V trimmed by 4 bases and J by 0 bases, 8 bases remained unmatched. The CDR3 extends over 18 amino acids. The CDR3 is CASSLSSGASSGANVLTF. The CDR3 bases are TGTGCCAGCAGCCTTTCTAGCGGGGCGTCCTCTGGGGCCAACGTCCTGACTTTC. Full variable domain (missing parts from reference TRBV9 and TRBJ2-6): DSGVTQTPKHLITATGQRVTLRCSPRSGDLSVYWYQQSLDQGLQFLIQYYNGEERAKGNILERFSAQQFPDLHSELNLSSLELGDSALYFCASSLSSGASSGANVLTFGAGSRLTVL.

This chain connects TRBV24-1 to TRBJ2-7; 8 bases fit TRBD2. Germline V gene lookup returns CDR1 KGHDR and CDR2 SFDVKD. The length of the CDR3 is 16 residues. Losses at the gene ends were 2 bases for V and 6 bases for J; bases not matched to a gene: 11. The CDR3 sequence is CATSDSGASGGVEQYF. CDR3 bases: TGTGCCACCAGTGATTCGGGGGCCAGCGGGGGTGTCGAGCAGTACTTC.